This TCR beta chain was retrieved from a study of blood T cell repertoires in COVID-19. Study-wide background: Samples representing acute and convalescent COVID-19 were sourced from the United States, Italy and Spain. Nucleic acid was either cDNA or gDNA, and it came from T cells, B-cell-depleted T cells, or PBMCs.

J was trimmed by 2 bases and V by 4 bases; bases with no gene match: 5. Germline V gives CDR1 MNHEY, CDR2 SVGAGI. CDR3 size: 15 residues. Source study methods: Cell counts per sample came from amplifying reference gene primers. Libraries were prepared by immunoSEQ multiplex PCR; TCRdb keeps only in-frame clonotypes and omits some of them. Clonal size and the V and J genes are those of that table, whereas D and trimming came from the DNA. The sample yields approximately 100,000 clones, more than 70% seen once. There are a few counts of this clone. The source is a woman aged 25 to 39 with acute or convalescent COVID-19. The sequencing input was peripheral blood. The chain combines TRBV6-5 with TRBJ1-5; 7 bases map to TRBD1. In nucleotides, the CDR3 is TGTGCCAGCAGTTTCCTCCAGGGGGGCAATCAGCCCCAGCATTTT. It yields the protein CASSFLQGGNQPQHF.